This record covers a single TCR beta chain. The data stem from a study of blood T cell repertoires in COVID-19. Across the study: The cDNA or gDNA used as material had been derived from T cells, B-cell-depleted T cells, or PBMCs.

Across fewer than 25 US areas, participants ranged in age from about 18 to 90 years. Cohorts were determined from participant-reported clinical history. Assay used: immunoSEQ multiplex PCR; TCRdb lists only in-frame clones, some missing. The table lists fewer than 250,000 clones, 89% of them singletons. This CDR3 contains 15 residues. Germline lookup yields CDR1 SEHNR and CDR2 FQNEAQ (reference sequence). Unmatched junction bases numbered 6, after V lost 2 bases and J lost 4 bases. This TCR was sampled from a woman aged 18-30 years who had recovered from COVID-19. Input material: PBMCs or T cells enriched from blood (not recorded which). The chain couples TRBV7-9 to TRBJ1-1, with 8 bases fitting TRBD1. In nucleotides, the CDR3 is TGTGCCAGCAGCTTATATCCAGGGGGCGCCACTGAAGCTTTCTTT. This gives the protein CASSLYPGGATEAFF. The full variable domain, in which reference TRBV7-9 and TRBJ1-1 provide the parts outside the CDR3, is DTGVSQNPRHKITKRGQNVTFRCDPISEHNRLYWYRQTLGQGPEFLTYFQNEAQLEKSRLLSDRFSAERPKGSFSTLEIQRTEQGDSAMYLCASSLYPGGATEAFFGQGTRLTVV.